This TCR beta chain was sequenced in a study of OX40 agonist ivuxolimab in advanced cancers. Looking at the study overall: In this trial design, patients received ivuxolimab intravenously at 0.01 to 10 mg/kg every 2 weeks.

Study-level points and caveats: Both blood CD4+ and CD8+ T cells showed clonal growth by week 6 at 0.1 to 3.0 mg/kg.

About this clone: Its cognate antigen is unknown.

If patients had autoimmune disease history or systemic immunosuppression, they were excluded. TCRdb keeps only in-frame clones here, not all; method: immunoSEQ multiplex PCR. The sample comprises almost 80,000 clones, under 85% of which are singletons, and 0.35% to 0.45% rests with the top ten. This clonotype was sampled from an adult with an advanced solid tumor such as melanoma, head and neck, liver or kidney cancer. Specimen: CD4+ or CD8+ T cells sorted from blood, collected in a trial of the OX40 agonist ivuxolimab.

CDR3 sequence (DNA): TGTGCCAGCAGCGTGGGGGCCAATGTTTTCGGGGAGACCCAGTACTTC. The encoded protein is CASSVGANVFGETQYF. This chain links TRBV9 with TRBJ2-5; TRBD1 is a possible D gene (6 bases). The CDR3 is made up of 16 amino acids. The germline V gene has CDR1 SGDLS and CDR2 YYNGEE. V was trimmed by 2 bases and J by 5 bases, leaving 19 bases between them.